Below, one TCR beta chain is given with its context. Its antigen remains unidentified. Then a second PCR, running roughly 7 to 11 cycles, was carried out with a sample-barcoded 5' primer and a J-beta primer mix. TCRdb independently ran MiXCR on the 5' RACE reads; one entry per CDR3 protein. The repertoire includes approximately 770,000 distinct CDR3 sequences, 58% of them detected once, and 20% to 25% sits in the top ten. The sample comes from a study of blood T cells in healthy people across ages. Whole-study results and caveats: Roughly linear declines in TCR beta diversity per million T cells occurred with age.

The CDR3 is 15 residues long. Germline CDR1 and CDR2: SEHNR and FQNEAQ (reference sequence). The sequence was collected from a man aged 25 to 45 in good health. What was sequenced was blood. The chain has TRBV7-9 and TRBJ2-5, with 7 positions matching TRBD1. The DNA end lines up better with TRBJ2-7; the J call may be wrong. CDR3 coding DNA: TGTGCCAGCAGCTTAGCCGGGACAGTGAAAAACGAGCAGTACTTC. Its protein is CASSLAGTVKNEQYF.